This T cell receptor (beta chain) was profiled in a study of T-cell reconstitution after alpha-beta-depleted transplantation in children. Study observations and caveats: T-cell numbers and diversity, one year after transplant, stemmed largely from T cells that were newly produced. In some patients, recipient T cells and intrathymic progenitors surviving conditioning explained high day-60 diversity. As was reported, about two months after transplant, alpha-beta T cells came from several hundred expanded graft clones.

As to this clonotype: Antigen specificity is unknown.

Trimming removed 4 bases from V and 4 bases from J; junction bases left unmatched: 3. CDR3 length equals 13 residues. Germline values: CDR1 MNHNS, CDR2 SASEGT. Library preparation (for TCRbeta) was performed with unique molecular identifiers. TCRdb processed the PCR reads anew with MiXCR; each CDR3 protein has one entry. The table shows fewer than 750,000 distinct CDR3 sequences, with 23% occurring only once. The chain combines TRBV6-1 with TRBJ2-7; 8 nucleotides match TRBD1. Here the sequenced sample was PBMCs, mostly from graft donor cells, taken 360 days after TCRalphabeta/CD19-depleted stem cell transplant. This TCR came from a boy in the first two years of life who had a stem cell transplant for acute myeloid leukemia, so the T cells may come from the graft donor. The CDR3 DNA is TGTGCCAGCAGTGGACAGGGGTGGTACGAGCAGTACTTC. Its translation: CASSGQGWYEQYF.